The T cell receptor (beta chain) described here comes from a study of cytomegalovirus exposure and HLA in healthy donors. General observations from the study: Later analysis indicated greater clonal expansion among HLA-associated TCR beta chains than among equally common other chains. Within an earlier analysis, most TCR beta V segments proved productive either about 90% or about 30% of the time.

Vbeta (60) and Jbeta (13) primers were used in the PCR. Some clones are missing from TCRdb's copy, which holds only in-frame ones; the method was immunoSEQ multiplex PCR. The sample lists about 160,000 clones; roughly 75% were seen once. In regard to this clone: Antigen specificity is unknown.

CDR3 length equals 17 residues. The J segment lost 4 bases and the V segment lost 0 bases, leaving 10 bases of the junction unmatched. Per the germline V gene, CDR1 is LGHNA and CDR2 is YSLEER. This TCR came from a woman aged 50 to 65 in good health and CMV-seropositive. The chain links TRBV4-3 to TRBJ1-1, with TRBD1 matching 8 bases. The sequenced material came from PBMCs. CDR3 in DNA: TGCGCCAGCAGCCAAGAACTGAACAGGGGGAAGGGCACTGAAGCTTTCTTT. It yields the protein CASSQELNRGKGTEAFF.